Listed here are 3 T cell receptor beta chains from one sample, sequenced in a study of cytomegalovirus exposure and HLA in healthy donors. In the PCR, 60 Vbeta and 13 Jbeta primers were used. The protocol was immunoSEQ multiplex PCR, while the TCRdb copy is restricted to in-frame clones and leaves out a portion. The repertoire holds approximately 100,000 clones, with 86% as singletons. Specimen: PBMCs. The receptors were sampled from a man aged 30 to 39 in good health and CMV-seropositive.

This chain connects TRBV2 to TRBJ2-3; 9 bases match TRBD2. Germline CDR1 is SNHLY and CDR2 is FYNNEI. Losses at the gene ends were 8 bases for V and 0 bases for J; bases not matched to a gene: 6. This CDR3 has 15 residues. The CDR3 spells CASVASGASTDTQYF. The DNA for the CDR3 is TGTGCCAGCGTCGCTAGCGGGGCTAGCACAGATACGCAGTATTTT.

This clone was picked up one time. This chain joins TRBV5-4 and TRBJ1-1; 7 nucleotides match TRBD1. CDR3 size: 15 residues. The germline CDR1 and CDR2 sequences are SGHNT and YYREEE (reference sequence). V lost 1 base and J lost 4; bases outside the gene matches: 7. In nucleotides, the CDR3 is TGTGCCAGCAGCTTGTTCGGGACAGCTTCCACTGAAGCTTTCTTT. It is translated as CASSLFGTASTEAFF.

A few counts support this clone. This chain connects TRBV19 to TRBJ2-3; a possible D gene is TRBD2 (6 bases). The germline V and J ends were trimmed by 7 bases and 2 bases, with 10 bases remaining between them. There are 13 residues in the CDR3. Germline loops: CDR1 LNHDA, CDR2 SQIVND (reference sequence). This CDR3 is CASNGGVTDTQYF. In DNA, the CDR3 is TGTGCCAGTAACGGGGGAGTCACAGATACGCAGTATTTT.